This T cell receptor (beta chain) was sequenced for a study of early T cells in non-severe SARS-CoV-2 infection. Germline V CDR1 and CDR2: SGHVS, FNYEAQ. The CDR3 consists of 17 residues. V lost 1 base and J lost 3; bases outside the gene matches: 8. One entry per CDR3 protein results from TCRdb running MiXCR on the 5' RACE reads. The sample yields around 58,000 distinct CDR3 sequences, roughly an eighth seen once. This clonotype was seen a handful of times. The receptor was derived from an adult who was a healthcare worker with PCR-confirmed SARS-CoV-2 infection or an uninfected control (not recorded which). The sequenced sample was whole blood. The chain links TRBV7-6 to TRBJ2-2, with 7 bases that match TRBD2. CDR3 nucleotide sequence: TGTGCCAGCAGCTTAGTCCCAGCGGGGTCGGACACCGGGGAGCTGTTTTTT. Protein product: CASSLVPAGSDTGELFF.